Each of the 26 T cell receptor beta chains below was sequenced from the same sample in a study of CD8 T cells in Susac syndrome. RNA in amounts of roughly 0.5 to 1 ug was reverse transcribed with random hexamers. Using its own MiXCR run on the immunoSEQ multiplex PCR reads, TCRdb lists one record per CDR3 protein. The table shows about 120,000 distinct CDR3 sequences, with 90% to 95% occurring only once. Material: CD4+ T cells from PBMCs. These receptors were taken from a human donor in good health.

The chain has TRBV11-2 and TRBJ2-3; the D gene is possibly TRBD2 (6 bases). V was shortened by 5 bases and J by 4 bases, with 16 bases between the two germline ends. Germline V gene lookup returns CDR1 SGHAT and CDR2 FQNNGV. CDR3 length: 15 residues. The CDR3 here is CASSAKVEGPDTQYF. The CDR3 nucleotides read TGTGCCAGCAGCGCAAAGGTGGAGGGGCCAGATACGCAGTATTTT.

The chain has TRBV5-6 and TRBJ2-1; 9 bases align to TRBD2. Germline-derived CDR1 and CDR2 are SGHDT and YYEEEE. This CDR3 has 16 residues. Unmatched junction bases numbered 10, after V lost 0 bases and J lost 9 bases. The CDR3 nucleotides are TGTGCCAGCAGCTTGGATTTGCTAGCGGGATGGGGTGAGCAGTTCTTC. This sequence encodes CASSLDLLAGWGEQFF.

V and J are TRBV19 and TRBJ2-7; possible D gene TRBD2, 5 bases. This CDR3 is 15 amino acids long. The ends were cut back, 3 bases at V and 0 bases at J, with 12 bases in the middle. Germline loops: CDR1 LNHDA, CDR2 SQIVND (reference sequence). The CDR3 loop is CASSILAHSSYEQYF. The CDR3, as DNA: TGTGCCAGTAGTATTCTAGCCCACAGCTCCTACGAGCAGTACTTC.

The chain links TRBV27 to TRBJ2-7, with D perhaps given as TRBD1 or TRBD2 (5 bases each). CDR3 length: 16 amino acids. Germline V gives CDR1 MNHEY, CDR2 SMNVEV (reference sequence). V was trimmed by 6 bases and J by 5 bases, leaving 23 bases between them. CDR3 sequence (DNA): TGTGCCAGCAGCCCTAGAGGGCAAGGGGACGGGGACGAGCAGTACTTC. Translation: CASSPRGQGDGDEQYF.

The chain carries TRBV5-1 and TRBJ1-1; D uncertain. The CDR3 is 14 amino acids. V lost 0 bases and J lost 1, with 7 bases in between. CDR1 is SGHRS, CDR2 YFSETQ, per germline. The CDR3 nucleotides are TGCGCCAGCAGCTTGGACGGAGGGAACACTGAAGCTTTCTTT. This gives the protein CASSLDGGNTEAFF.

This chain joins TRBV30 and TRBJ1-1; D not certain. Germline lookup yields CDR1 GTSNPN and CDR2 SVGIG (reference sequence). The V and J ends lost 8 bases and 1 base respectively, with 20 bases between them. The CDR3 length is 15 residues. As DNA, the CDR3 is TGTGCCCTGGACTCTAGACCAGAGCAGAACACTGAAGCTTTCTTT. Residues: CALDSRPEQNTEAFF.

J is TRBJ2-1 and V is TRBV9; 7 bases are a match to TRBD2. CDR3 length equals 15 residues. After removal of 0 bases from V and 6 bases from J, the junction contained 6 bases not matched to a gene. In germline, CDR1 is SGDLS, CDR2 YYNGEE. For the CDR3, the DNA is TGTGCCAGCAGCGTAGTCGGCGGGAGAGGCAATGAGCAGTTCTTC. It encodes CASSVVGGRGNEQFF.

The chain couples TRBV5-1 to TRBJ2-1; D possibly corresponds to TRBD2 (6 bases). V was trimmed by 7 bases and J by 8 bases, leaving 19 bases between them. Germline V gene data show CDR1 as SGHRS and CDR2 as YFSETQ. The CDR3 loop spans 14 amino acids. CDR3 bases: TGCGCCAGCTCCTCAGAGCGGGTGCCTGATGAGCAGTTCTTC. It is translated as CASSSERVPDEQFF.

This sequence joins TRBV5-6 and TRBJ1-6; 8 bases are a match to TRBD1. The CDR3 extends over 15 amino acids. Trimming at V came to 3 bases and at J to 10 bases, leaving 9 bases not matched to a gene. Germline values: CDR1 SGHDT, CDR2 YYEEEE. The CDR3, as DNA: TGTGCCAGCAGCTACGGACAGGGCAAAGTCTCACCCCTCCACTTT. Translated, it gives CASSYGQGKVSPLHF.

The chain is built from TRBV5-4 and TRBJ2-1; 8 bases are shared with TRBD2. From germline, CDR1 is SGHNT and CDR2 YYREEE (reference sequence). V lost 0 bases to trimming and J lost 7 bases; unmatched junction nucleotides: 6. This CDR3 spans 15 amino acids. DNA for the CDR3: TGTGCCAGCAGCTTGGGGGGCCTAGCGGGTAATGAGCAGTTCTTC. Amino acids: CASSLGGLAGNEQFF.

The chain couples TRBV12-3 or TRBV12-4 to TRBJ2-2; D not resolved. This CDR3 has 13 residues. The V gene lost 3 bases and the J gene lost 6 bases, with 8 bases spanning the gap. CDR3 nucleotide sequence: TGTGCCAGCAGTTTTGGTTGGCCCGGGGAGCTGTTTTTT. Encoded protein: CASSFGWPGELFF.

This chain connects TRBV29-1 to TRBJ2-7, with D unclear. Looked up from germline, CDR1 is SQVTM and CDR2 is ANQGSEA. The CDR3 is 12 amino acids. Trimming removed 4 bases at V and 2 bases at J, with 9 bases between. The CDR3 loop reads CSVGTDPYEQYF. For the CDR3, the DNA is TGCAGCGTTGGAACGGACCCCTACGAGCAGTACTTC.

The chain joins TRBV23-1 to TRBJ2-7; tentative D call: TRBD1 (5 bases). TRBV23-1 qualifies as an ORF whose function is uncertain. The CDR3 extends over 15 amino acids. Trimming shortened V by 3 bases and J by 2 bases, and 14 bases separated the two germline ends. This CDR3 reads CASSQPGSCAYEQYF. In DNA, the CDR3 is TGCGCCAGCAGTCAGCCAGGGTCTTGCGCCTACGAGCAGTACTTC.

The chain combines TRBV20-1 with TRBJ1-2; D ambiguous. The V end was cut by 6 bases, the J end by 0 bases, with 11 bases between. CDR3 length: 13 residues. CDR1 is DFQATT and CDR2 is SNEGSKA in the germline V gene (reference sequence). In DNA, the CDR3 is TGCAGTGCCAAGGGAGGGACTAACTATGGCTACACCTTC. It yields the protein CSAKGGTNYGYTF.

The chain links TRBV29-1 to TRBJ2-1; TRBD2 matches 13 bases. Looked up from germline, CDR1 is SQVTM and CDR2 is ANQGSEA. This CDR3 region has 20 residues. V lost 8 bases and J lost 8; bases outside the gene matches: 27. CDR3 sequence: CSLVVGGLAGFLLGNDEQFF. The CDR3 bases are TGCAGCCTTGTTGTGGGGGGACTAGCGGGATTTCTCTTAGGTAATGATGAGCAGTTCTTC.

This sequence joins TRBV20-1 and TRBJ2-2, with TRBD2 matching 9 bases. The J segment lost 5 bases and the V segment lost 0 bases, leaving 13 bases of the junction unmatched. Germline loops: CDR1 DFQATT, CDR2 SNEGSKA (reference sequence). The CDR3 is 18 residues long. The CDR3 loop is CSARDDMGAGGSTGELFF. In DNA form, the CDR3 reads TGCAGTGCTAGAGACGACATGGGGGCGGGAGGGTCTACCGGGGAGCTGTTTTTT.

The chain recombines TRBV14 with TRBJ1-3; D remains ambiguous. The germline V gene encodes CDR1 SGHDN and CDR2 FVKESK. CDR3 length: 14 residues. The V gene lost 0 bases and the J gene lost 4 bases, with 7 bases spanning the gap. The DNA for the CDR3 is TGTGCCAGCAGCCAAGATCGGCTCGGAAACACCATATATTTT. Protein sequence: CASSQDRLGNTIYF.

This clonotype was recorded a few times. This chain uses TRBV4-1 with TRBJ1-5; no firm D call. Germline-derived CDR1 and CDR2 are MGHRA and YSYEKL. The V gene lost 0 bases and the J gene lost 5 bases, with 5 bases spanning the gap. The CDR3 length is 13 residues. CDR3 protein: CASSQDRDQPQHF. CDR3 DNA sequence: TGCGCCAGCAGCCAAGATCGGGATCAGCCCCAGCATTTT.

The V gene is TRBV18, the J gene TRBJ2-7; D might be TRBD1 (6 bases). The CDR3 totals 16 residues. V lost 1 base, J lost 3 bases, and 16 bases lay in between. Per the germline V gene, CDR1 is KGHSH and CDR2 is LQKENI. CDR3 nucleotides: TGTGCCAGCTCACCACGTTCCGGGACAACGAACTACGAGCAGTACTTC. This codes for CASSPRSGTTNYEQYF. The variable domain in full, completed from reference TRBV18 and TRBJ2-7, reads NAGVMQNPRHLVRRRGQEARLRCSPMKGHSHVYWYRQLPEEGLKFMVYLQKENIIDESGMPKERFSAEFPKEGPSILRIQQVVRGDSAAYFCASSPRSGTTNYEQYFGPGTRLTVT.

The rearrangement links TRBV6-1 to TRBJ1-5, with D unresolved. CDR3 length: 16 amino acids. From germline, CDR1 is MNHNS and CDR2 SASEGT. V gave up 6 bases and J gave up 5 bases, with 20 bases separating them. CDR3 residues: CASRRIDGRRYQPQHF. The CDR3 DNA sequence: TGTGCCAGCAGACGTATCGACGGCAGGCGATATCAGCCCCAGCATTTT.

A single count supports this clonotype. The genes are TRBV20-1 and TRBJ2-7; TRBD2 matches 13 bases. Germline V gene data show CDR1 as DFQATT and CDR2 as SNEGSKA (reference sequence). The CDR3 is 16 amino acids. Germline trimming cut 2 bases from V and 2 bases from J; bases unmatched to any gene: 6. CDR3 nucleotides: TGCAGTGCTAGACCGGGACTAGCGGGAACAACCTACGAGCAGTACTTC. Its protein product is CSARPGLAGTTYEQYF.

The chain employs TRBV5-1 and TRBJ1-4; D not certain. The CDR3 is 14 amino acids. Germline V CDR1 and CDR2: SGHRS, YFSETQ. Trimming left V 2 bases short and J 7 bases short, with 12 bases between. This chain's CDR3 is CASSFGPAGEKLFF. The CDR3 region has the DNA TGCGCCAGCAGCTTTGGTCCTGCGGGTGAAAAACTGTTTTTT.

This rearrangement joins TRBV30 to TRBJ1-2, with unresolved D. The CDR3 extends over 11 amino acids. CDR1 GTSNPN and CDR2 SVGIG come from the germline V gene (reference sequence). V gave up 3 bases and J gave up 8 bases, with 10 bases separating them. The CDR3 spells CAWSSGWGYTF. CDR3 nucleotide sequence: TGTGCCTGGAGCAGCGGATGGGGCTACACCTTC.

This chain links TRBV5-6 with TRBJ2-1; D is tentatively TRBD1 or TRBD2 (5 bases each). The CDR3 runs 13 residues. The V gene lost 2 bases and the J gene lost 10 bases, with 13 bases spanning the gap. Germline CDR1 reads SGHDT; CDR2 reads YYEEEE. The CDR3 here is CASSFLRGREQFF. CDR3 nucleotides: TGTGCCAGCAGCTTCCTGAGGGGCAGAGAGCAGTTCTTC.

This chain joins TRBV5-1 and TRBJ2-1, with 8 bases aligning to TRBD2. With V trimmed by 3 bases and J by 3 bases, 8 bases remained unmatched. CDR3 length: 16 amino acids. Germline loops: CDR1 SGHRS, CDR2 YFSETQ. CDR3 protein: CASSSPDSGIYNEQFF. Here the CDR3 DNA reads TGCGCCAGCAGCTCACCGGATAGCGGGATCTACAATGAGCAGTTCTTC.

The V gene is TRBV5-1, the J gene TRBJ1-3; the D gene is possibly TRBD1 (6 bases). The CDR3 has 17 amino acids. In germline, CDR1 is SGHRS, CDR2 YFSETQ. Trimming took 2 bases from V and 2 from J, leaving 17 bases between them. The CDR3 coding sequence is TGCGCCAGCAGCTTCTACGCAGGGGAAGAAACTGGAAACACCATATATTTT. Translation: CASSFYAGEETGNTIYF. The variable domain in full, completed from reference TRBV5-1 and TRBJ1-3, reads KAGVTQTPRYLIKTRGQQVTLSCSPISGHRSVSWYQQTPGQGLQFLFEYFSETQRNKGNFPGRFSGRQFSNSRSEMNVSTLELGDSALYLCASSFYAGEETGNTIYFGEGSWLTVV.